This TCR beta chain came from a study of technical replicates of blood from several donors. Germline-derived CDR1 and CDR2 are ENHRY and SYGVKD. The CDR3 is 14 residues long. V was clipped by 0 bases and J by 5 bases; unmatched bases: 2. Libraries were prepared by immunoSEQ multiplex PCR; TCRdb keeps only in-frame clonotypes and omits some of them. The sample lists 65,000 to 90,000 clones, approximately 86% occurring once. Sequenced: PBMCs. This rearrangement joins TRBV10-3 to TRBJ1-2; TRBD1 matches at 8 bases. The receptor's source is a human donor in good health. Some clones in this sample may be carry-over from other donors' samples. Here the CDR3 DNA reads TGTGCCATCAGTGAGTCGACAGGGGCATATGGCTACACCTTC. The encoded protein is CAISESTGAYGYTF.